These 3 T cell receptor beta chains came from one sample sequenced in a study of cytomegalovirus exposure and HLA in healthy donors. 60 Vbeta and 13 Jbeta primers were used in PCR. The data were produced by immunoSEQ multiplex PCR, yet TCRdb's version contains in-frame clones alone and is incomplete. Found here are 95,000 to 150,000 clones, more than 9% of them singletons; the top ten hold approximately 4.5%. Input material: PBMCs. These receptors came from a woman aged 18-35 years in good health and CMV-seropositive.

This clone was picked up a small number of times. V is TRBV7-8 and J is TRBJ2-2; D may be TRBD2 (5 bases). CDR1 is SGHVS, CDR2 FQNEAQ, per germline. V lost 3 bases, J lost 6 bases, and 5 bases lay in between. This CDR3 region has 12 residues. The CDR3 DNA is TGTGCCAGCAGCTTGGGAGCCGGGGAGCTGTTTTTT. It codes for CASSLGAGELFF.

This chain uses TRBV7-3 with TRBJ2-6; 8 positions agree with TRBD1. With 0 bases clipped from V and 4 bases from J, the junction kept 11 bases outside the gene matches. The CDR3 sequence is 19 residues long. Germline V gene data show CDR1 as SGHTA and CDR2 as FQGTGA. This CDR3 is CASSLTGTGTLTGANVLTF. The CDR3 DNA reads TGTGCCAGCAGCTTAACTGGGACAGGTACACTCACGGGGGCCAACGTCCTGACTTTC.

This clone was detected a few times. The chain recombines TRBV4-1 with TRBJ2-1, with 7 positions matching TRBD2. CDR3 length equals 14 residues. CDR1 MGHRA and CDR2 YSYEKL come from the germline V gene. Losses at the gene ends were 0 bases for V and 7 bases for J; bases not matched to a gene: 3. CDR3 loop: CASSQDYGGNEQFF. The CDR3 region has the DNA TGCGCCAGCAGCCAAGATTACGGGGGGAATGAGCAGTTCTTC.